A selection of T cell receptor beta chains follows, all from one sample in a study of T cell repertoires in cytomegalovirus infection. TCRdb itself ran the reads through MiXCR, one entry per CDR3 protein. This sample yields 300,000 or so distinct CDR3 sequences, of which 9.6% are seen a single time; 2% to 3% belongs to the top ten. Sequenced input: PBMCs. These TCRs come from a human donor in good health (CMV status not recorded). Some clones in this sample may be carry-over from other donors' samples. CDR3s include the opening cysteine and the closing phenylalanine or tryptophan. Each record gives: V gene, J gene, clone size, D gene, CDR3 DNA, CDR3 protein. The D gene is left open where the match is weak. Size values are once, few and many counts, or a class for expanded clones, and some rows have none.

v_gene: TRBV7-9
j_gene: TRBJ1-4
abundance: -
d_gene: -
CDR3nt: TGTGCCAGCAGCCGTACAGGGTCGGCTAATGAAAAACTGTTTTTT
CDR3aa: CASSRTGSANEKLFF

v_gene: TRBV7-2
j_gene: TRBJ2-5
abundance: many
d_gene: TRBD1
CDR3nt: TGTGCCAGCAGCTTCTCGACAGGGAAAGAGACCCAGTACTTC
CDR3aa: CASSFSTGKETQYF

v_gene: TRBV20-1
j_gene: TRBJ2-3
abundance: few
d_gene: -
CDR3nt: TGCAGTGCTAGAGGGTACGAGGGGCTAACCCCTGATACGCAGTATTTT
CDR3aa: CSARGYEGLTPDTQYF

v_gene: TRBV6-5
j_gene: TRBJ2-2
abundance: -
d_gene: -
CDR3nt: TGTGCCAGCAGTGGTGGGGGAGCAAGTGGCGGGGAGCTGTTTTTT
CDR3aa: CASSGGGASGGELFF

v_gene: TRBV5-1
j_gene: TRBJ2-2
abundance: -
d_gene: -
CDR3nt: TGCGCCAGCAGCTTGGATCGGGGGCCGGGCGGGGAGCTGTTTTTT
CDR3aa: CASSLDRGPGGELFF

v_gene: TRBV11-2
j_gene: TRBJ1-2
abundance: few
d_gene: -
CDR3nt: TGTGCCAGCAGCTACACAGCGAACTATGGCTACACCTTC
CDR3aa: CASSYTANYGYTF

v_gene: TRBV28
j_gene: TRBJ2-5
abundance: many
d_gene: -
CDR3nt: TGTGCCAGCAGTTTCGGGGTAGAAGAGACCCAGTACTTC
CDR3aa: CASSFGVEETQYF

v_gene: TRBV6-2/TRBV6-3
j_gene: TRBJ1-1
abundance: many
d_gene: TRBD1
CDR3nt: TGTGCCAGCAGTCCCCGGGACAGCACTGAAGCTTTCTTT
CDR3aa: CASSPRDSTEAFF

v_gene: TRBV7-8
j_gene: TRBJ1-4
abundance: many
d_gene: TRBD1
CDR3nt: TGTGCCAGCAGCTTAACCGAGACAGGGACCACTAATGAAAAACTGTTTTTT
CDR3aa: CASSLTETGTTNEKLFF

v_gene: TRBV6-2/TRBV6-3
j_gene: TRBJ1-5
abundance: -
d_gene: -
CDR3nt: TGTGCCAGCGGACTACCGGGTCAGGGCGGTAATCAGCCCCAGCATTTT
CDR3aa: CASGLPGQGGNQPQHF

v_gene: TRBV28
j_gene: TRBJ1-1
abundance: many
d_gene: -
CDR3nt: TGTGCCAGCCGTCGGGGTACTGAAGCTTTCTTT
CDR3aa: CASRRGTEAFF

v_gene: TRBV20-1
j_gene: TRBJ2-5
abundance: few
d_gene: TRBD2
CDR3nt: TGCAGTGCTAGTCAAGCGGGGGGACCCCAGGAGACCCAGTACTTC
CDR3aa: CSASQAGGPQETQYF

v_gene: TRBV4-2
j_gene: TRBJ2-7
abundance: -
d_gene: -
CDR3nt: TGTGCCAGCAGCCATTCTAGGGGCGACGAGCAGTACTTC
CDR3aa: CASSHSRGDEQYF

v_gene: TRBV7-2
j_gene: TRBJ2-7
abundance: many
d_gene: TRBD1
CDR3nt: TGTGCCAGCAGCCGGACAGGGGGGGCCTACGAGCAGTACTTC
CDR3aa: CASSRTGGAYEQYF

v_gene: TRBV5-4
j_gene: TRBJ2-2
abundance: many
d_gene: TRBD2
CDR3nt: TGTGCCAGCAGCTTGCAACGGACTAGCGGGGGCCTCAACACCGGGGAGCTGTTTTTT
CDR3aa: CASSLQRTSGGLNTGELFF

v_gene: TRBV2
j_gene: TRBJ2-1
abundance: many
d_gene: TRBD2
CDR3nt: TGTGCCGGGATTAGCGGGGGGGCCTACAATGAGCAGTTCTTC
CDR3aa: CAGISGGAYNEQFF

v_gene: TRBV28
j_gene: TRBJ1-4
abundance: many
d_gene: -
CDR3nt: TGTGCCAGCAGTTCCTTACCCCCTGAGGATAGTGAAAAACTGTTTTTT
CDR3aa: CASSSLPPEDSEKLFF

v_gene: TRBV7-2
j_gene: TRBJ2-3
abundance: many
d_gene: TRBD1
CDR3nt: TGTGCCAGCAGCCGTTCGGGGTACAGGGGGGTCACAGATACGCAGTATTTT
CDR3aa: CASSRSGYRGVTDTQYF

v_gene: TRBV7-2
j_gene: TRBJ1-3
abundance: many
d_gene: -
CDR3nt: TGTGCCAGCAGCTTTGGCCGGGTTACCTCTGGAAACACCATATATTTT
CDR3aa: CASSFGRVTSGNTIYF

v_gene: TRBV6-1
j_gene: TRBJ2-2
abundance: many
d_gene: TRBD1
CDR3nt: TGTGCCAGCAGCCGACAGGGTGTCACCGGGGAGCTGTTTTTT
CDR3aa: CASSRQGVTGELFF

v_gene: TRBV9
j_gene: TRBJ2-6
abundance: many
d_gene: -
CDR3nt: TGTGCCAGCAGCGCCCGGGACGGCTACTCTGGGGCCAACGTCCTGACTTTC
CDR3aa: CASSARDGYSGANVLTF

v_gene: TRBV7-9
j_gene: TRBJ1-4
abundance: -
d_gene: -
CDR3nt: TGTGCCAGCAGCCCGCATAATGAAAAACTGTTTTTT
CDR3aa: CASSPHNEKLFF

v_gene: TRBV28
j_gene: TRBJ1-4
abundance: many
d_gene: -
CDR3nt: TGTGCCAGCAGTTTAGCTGGGGGCGCGCATGAAAAACTGTTTTTT
CDR3aa: CASSLAGGAHEKLFF

v_gene: TRBV7-9
j_gene: TRBJ2-5
abundance: many
d_gene: -
CDR3nt: TGTGCCAGCAGCCCCAGGGCGACCGAGACCCAGTACTTC
CDR3aa: CASSPRATETQYF

v_gene: TRBV6-6
j_gene: TRBJ2-1
abundance: once
d_gene: -
CDR3nt: TGTGCCAGCAGGTATGGGACTGAAAACTACAATGAGCAGTTCTTC
CDR3aa: CASRYGTENYNEQFF

v_gene: TRBV7-8
j_gene: TRBJ2-4
abundance: many
d_gene: TRBD2
CDR3nt: TGTGCCAGCAGCTTATCCGGGGGGTGGGGGAACATTCAGTACTTC
CDR3aa: CASSLSGGWGNIQYF

v_gene: TRBV6-2/TRBV6-3
j_gene: TRBJ2-3
abundance: many
d_gene: TRBD2
CDR3nt: TGTGCCAGCAGTTACTCGATGGCGGGGGGGAGTAAAACAACTAGCACAGATACGCAGTATTTT
CDR3aa: CASSYSMAGGSKTTSTDTQYF

v_gene: TRBV2
j_gene: TRBJ2-6
abundance: few
d_gene: -
CDR3nt: TGTGCCAGCAGTGAGAGGACCTCTGGGGCCAACGTCCTGACTTTC
CDR3aa: CASSERTSGANVLTF

v_gene: TRBV5-4
j_gene: TRBJ2-3
abundance: few
d_gene: TRBD1
CDR3nt: TGTGCCAGCAGACCGGACAGGGCCAGCACAGATACGCAGTATTTT
CDR3aa: CASRPDRASTDTQYF

v_gene: TRBV19
j_gene: TRBJ1-4
abundance: many
d_gene: -
CDR3nt: TGTGCCAGTAGTCTCAACCGAGGGGAAAAACTGTTTTTT
CDR3aa: CASSLNRGEKLFF

v_gene: TRBV3-1
j_gene: TRBJ1-1
abundance: many
d_gene: -
CDR3nt: TGTGCCAGCAGCCAAAAGGGGGGCACTGAAGCTTTCTTT
CDR3aa: CASSQKGGTEAFF

v_gene: TRBV28
j_gene: TRBJ2-3
abundance: many
d_gene: -
CDR3nt: TGTGCCAGCAGTTTATCGGCCCGTGGAGATACGCAGTATTTT
CDR3aa: CASSLSARGDTQYF

v_gene: TRBV29-1
j_gene: TRBJ2-2
abundance: many
d_gene: -
CDR3nt: TGCAGCGTTGGAGGTACCGGGGAGCTGTTTTTT
CDR3aa: CSVGGTGELFF

v_gene: TRBV20-1
j_gene: TRBJ1-2
abundance: many
d_gene: -
CDR3nt: TGCAGTGCTAGAGATGTCGGCAACTATGGCTACACCTTC
CDR3aa: CSARDVGNYGYTF

v_gene: TRBV28
j_gene: TRBJ1-1
abundance: many
d_gene: -
CDR3nt: TGTGCCAGCAGTTTAGGGTCGCCCAGGAACACTGAAGCTTTCTTT
CDR3aa: CASSLGSPRNTEAFF

v_gene: TRBV5-4
j_gene: TRBJ2-2
abundance: few
d_gene: -
CDR3nt: TGTGCCAGCAGCTCGGATTCGGGTGTGGGGGCCGGGGAGCTGTTTTTT
CDR3aa: CASSSDSGVGAGELFF

v_gene: TRBV2
j_gene: TRBJ1-5
abundance: few
d_gene: -
CDR3nt: TGTGCCAGCAGTGACCACAGCTTTTATCAGCCCCAGCATTTT
CDR3aa: CASSDHSFYQPQHF

v_gene: TRBV12-3/TRBV12-4
j_gene: TRBJ1-2
abundance: many
d_gene: -
CDR3nt: TGTGCCAGCAGTTTTGAAGGGTATGGCTACACCTTC
CDR3aa: CASSFEGYGYTF

v_gene: TRBV12-3/TRBV12-4
j_gene: TRBJ2-2
abundance: many
d_gene: -
CDR3nt: TGTGCCAGCACTCAACTGAACACCGGGGAGCTGTTTTTT
CDR3aa: CASTQLNTGELFF

v_gene: TRBV10-3
j_gene: TRBJ1-2
abundance: many
d_gene: TRBD1
CDR3nt: TGTGCCATCTTGCGGACAGGGTTCGGGGGCTACACCTTC
CDR3aa: CAILRTGFGGYTF

v_gene: TRBV7-9
j_gene: TRBJ1-1
abundance: many
d_gene: -
CDR3nt: TGTGCCAGCACCCAGGGCAGGGATGAAGCTTTCTTT
CDR3aa: CASTQGRDEAFF

v_gene: TRBV18
j_gene: TRBJ2-5
abundance: many
d_gene: -
CDR3nt: TGTGCCAGCTCACCCCAGAATGGGCAAGAGACCCAGTACTTC
CDR3aa: CASSPQNGQETQYF

v_gene: TRBV4-3
j_gene: TRBJ1-1
abundance: -
d_gene: -
CDR3nt: TGCGCCAGCAGCCAAGACATCACGGGGAACACTGAAGCTTTCTTT
CDR3aa: CASSQDITGNTEAFF

v_gene: TRBV9
j_gene: TRBJ2-1
abundance: many
d_gene: -
CDR3nt: TGTGCCAGCAGCGGGGGAAACAATGAGCAGTTCTTC
CDR3aa: CASSGGNNEQFF

v_gene: TRBV12-3/TRBV12-4
j_gene: TRBJ2-7
abundance: few
d_gene: -
CDR3nt: TGTGCCAGCACCTGGGGGGCCTACGAGCAGTACTTC
CDR3aa: CASTWGAYEQYF

v_gene: TRBV6-2/TRBV6-3
j_gene: TRBJ2-1
abundance: few
d_gene: -
CDR3nt: TGTGCCAGCAGCTACTTTTCGGCAGGGAAATTATCCTACAATGAGCAGTTCTTC
CDR3aa: CASSYFSAGKLSYNEQFF

v_gene: TRBV29-1
j_gene: TRBJ2-7
abundance: -
d_gene: -
CDR3nt: TGCAGCGTTCGTCCCTACTCTTCAACCTACGAGCAGTACTTC
CDR3aa: CSVRPYSSTYEQYF

v_gene: TRBV4-1
j_gene: TRBJ2-2
abundance: few
d_gene: -
CDR3nt: TGCGCCAGCAGCCCCTCGGAGGGAACCGGGGAGCTGTTTTTT
CDR3aa: CASSPSEGTGELFF

v_gene: TRBV27
j_gene: TRBJ2-3
abundance: few
d_gene: -
CDR3nt: TGTGCCAGCAGTTTATATGCAGCCTCTACTAGCACAGATACGCAGTATTTT
CDR3aa: CASSLYAASTSTDTQYF

v_gene: TRBV29-1
j_gene: TRBJ2-5
abundance: many
d_gene: -
CDR3nt: TGCAGCGGGCACCGCGGGGAGACCCAGTACTTC
CDR3aa: CSGHRGETQYF

v_gene: TRBV28
j_gene: TRBJ1-2
abundance: many
d_gene: TRBD1
CDR3nt: TGTGCCAGCAGTTTACATGGGACAGGCTATGGCTACACCTTC
CDR3aa: CASSLHGTGYGYTF

v_gene: TRBV28
j_gene: TRBJ1-2
abundance: many
d_gene: -
CDR3nt: TGTGCCAGCACCAAGGTGGATAATGGCTACACCTTC
CDR3aa: CASTKVDNGYTF

v_gene: TRBV29-1
j_gene: TRBJ2-7
abundance: many
d_gene: TRBD1
CDR3nt: TGCAGCGGGGGACAGGGGGCTGGGATCTACGAGCAGTACTTC
CDR3aa: CSGGQGAGIYEQYF

v_gene: TRBV5-4
j_gene: TRBJ2-3
abundance: many
d_gene: -
CDR3nt: TGTGCCAGCAGCACCGGACGAACAGATACGCAGTATTTT
CDR3aa: CASSTGRTDTQYF

v_gene: TRBV12-3/TRBV12-4
j_gene: TRBJ2-1
abundance: many
d_gene: TRBD2
CDR3nt: TGTGCCAGCAGTCCCGTGGCGGGGGATTTCAATGAGCAGTTCTTC
CDR3aa: CASSPVAGDFNEQFF